The next 29 T cell receptor beta chains were all read from a single sample in a study of graft-versus-host responses after intestinal transplantation. Sequencing was performed with immunoSEQ multiplex PCR; in TCRdb, only in-frame clones are kept and a portion is missing. The sample shows approximately 50,000 clones, approximately 90% of them seen only once. The sample here was PBMCs, taken 26 days after transplant. These receptors were taken from a human patient who received an intestinal transplant, so some T cells may come from the graft donor.

This chain joins TRBV10-1 and TRBJ1-5; the match to TRBD1 covers 10 bases. J was trimmed by 0 bases and V by 5 bases; bases with no gene match: 7. This CDR3 has 17 residues. CDR1 and CDR2 from the germline V gene are WNHNN and SYGVQD (reference sequence). The CDR3 region has the DNA TGCGCCAGCAGTCACCGGGACAGGGGATATAGCAATCAGCCCCAGCATTTT. Encoded protein: CASSHRDRGYSNQPQHF.

This clone occurred once. This chain connects TRBV6-5 to TRBJ2-3; D may be TRBD2 (6 bases). Trimming took 8 bases from V and 3 from J, leaving 15 bases between them. This CDR3 contains 14 residues. CDR1 is MNHEY, CDR2 SVGAGI, per germline. In nucleotides, the CDR3 is TGTGCCAGCCGCCCTGTGGGGGGTACAGATACGCAGTATTTT. Its translation is CASRPVGGTDTQYF.

This clone was observed once. This chain connects TRBV5-6 to TRBJ2-2; TRBD1 might be the D (6 bases). V dropped 3 bases and J dropped 3 bases, with 12 bases sitting between them. Germline values: CDR1 SGHDT, CDR2 YYEEEE. This CDR3 is 15 amino acids long. The CDR3 reads CASSSQGPDTGELFF. CDR3 nucleotides: TGTGCCAGCAGCTCACAGGGTCCTGACACCGGGGAGCTGTTTTTT. Variable domain in full (rest from reference TRBV5-6 and TRBJ2-2): DAGVTQSPTHLIKTRGQQVTLRCSPKSGHDTVSWYQQALGQGPQFIFQYYEEEERQRGNFPDRFSGHQFPNYSSELNVNALLLGDSALYLCASSSQGPDTGELFFGEGSRLTVL.

The gene calls are TRBV18 and TRBJ2-6, with TRBD1 identical over 8 bases. Germline V gene sequence: CDR1 KGHSH, CDR2 LQKENI. V was pared by 5 bases and J by 4 bases, with 7 bases of the junction left unmatched. The CDR3 loop spans 16 amino acids. CDR3 sequence reads: CASSSAGGMGANVLTF. CDR3 bases: TGTGCCAGCTCAAGTGCAGGGGGCATGGGGGCCAACGTCCTGACTTTC.

This clone was detected only a few times. This chain joins TRBV6-6 and TRBJ1-1; 9 bases map to TRBD1. Germline V CDR1 and CDR2: MNHNY, SVGAGI (reference sequence). The CDR3 loop spans 14 amino acids. V lost 7 bases and J lost 4; bases outside the gene matches: 7. The CDR3 DNA reads TGTGCCAGCATGGAACAGGGGGCGCGCACTGAAGCTTTCTTT. It translates to CASMEQGARTEAFF.

The chain uses TRBV13 and TRBJ2-7, with 7 nucleotides matching TRBD2. Trimming cost V 5 bases and J 3 bases; bases outside gene matches: 10. Germline lookup yields CDR1 PRHDT and CDR2 FYEKMQ (reference sequence). CDR3 length: 15 residues. CDR3 sequence (DNA): TGTGCCAGCAGCCTCTCCACGGGAGGAAGCTACGAGCAGTACTTC. The encoded protein is CASSLSTGGSYEQYF.

The J gene is TRBJ2-5, the V gene TRBV7-6; 14 bases match TRBD2. Trimming at V came to 0 bases and at J to 5 bases, leaving 2 bases not matched to a gene. Per germline, CDR1 SGHVS and CDR2 FNYEAQ. The CDR3 length is 16 residues. This CDR3 is CASSLARTSGGETQYF. The CDR3 coding sequence is TGTGCCAGCAGCTTAGCACGGACTAGCGGGGGGGAGACCCAGTACTTC.

This sequence joins TRBV2 and TRBJ2-7; D ambiguous. The V end lost 3 bases, the J end lost 6 bases, and 18 bases lay between the germline ends. Germline lookup yields CDR1 SNHLY and CDR2 FYNNEI. The CDR3 sequence is 15 residues long. Here the CDR3 DNA reads TGTGCCAGCAGTGATCCAGGTTTAAGCCTGTCCGAGCAGTACTTC. Translation: CASSDPGLSLSEQYF.

The chain carries TRBV6-1 and TRBJ2-3; perhaps TRBD1 as D (6 bases). This CDR3 spans 15 amino acids. V was shortened by 7 bases and J by 0 bases, with 14 bases between the two germline ends. CDR1 and CDR2 (germline): MNHNS, SASEGT. CDR3 loop: CASMRGGFSTDTQYF. In DNA form, the CDR3 reads TGTGCCAGCATGAGAGGGGGTTTTAGCACAGATACGCAGTATTTT.

V gene TRBV6-6 combines with J gene TRBJ2-7, with 12 nucleotides matching TRBD1. The germline V gene encodes CDR1 MNHNY and CDR2 SVGAGI (reference sequence). Trimming removed 5 bases from V and 3 bases from J; junction bases left unmatched: 8. This CDR3 spans 16 amino acids. CDR3: CASSNPGTGGLYEQYF. The CDR3 DNA reads as TGTGCCAGCAGTAACCCCGGGACAGGGGGCCTCTACGAGCAGTACTTC.

The gene calls are TRBV14 and TRBJ1-2; D may be TRBD1 (5 bases). The CDR3 is made up of 14 amino acids. Between the trimmed V and J ends, which lost 2 bases and 7 bases, there was a span of 14 bases. Germline loops: CDR1 SGHDN, CDR2 FVKESK. This chain's CDR3 is CASSQIAGRVGYTF. The CDR3 nucleotides are TGTGCCAGCAGCCAAATTGCAGGGAGGGTTGGCTACACCTTC.

The rearrangement uses TRBV5-1 and TRBJ1-2, with TRBD1 matching over 7 bases. CDR1 SGHRS and CDR2 YFSETQ come from the germline V gene. This CDR3 is 16 amino acids long. J lost 0 bases, V lost 0 bases, and 5 bases had no gene match. In nucleotides, the CDR3 is TGCGCCAGCAGCTTGGACCCAGGACAGGCTAACTATGGCTACACCTTC. This encodes CASSLDPGQANYGYTF.

The chain is built from TRBV2 and TRBJ2-7; 13 bases are a match to TRBD2. The CDR3 is 15 amino acids. CDR1 SNHLY and CDR2 FYNNEI come from the germline V gene. The V gene end was trimmed by 3 bases and the J gene end by 1 base; junction bases not matched to a gene: 0. CDR3: CASSETSGGSYEQYF. DNA of the CDR3: TGTGCCAGCAGTGAGACTAGCGGGGGGTCCTACGAGCAGTACTTC.

V usage is TRBV4-1 and J usage is TRBJ1-5; the D is unclear. This CDR3 spans 13 amino acids. Trimming shortened V by 4 bases and J by 4 bases, and 8 bases separated the two germline ends. Germline V gene sequence: CDR1 MGHRA, CDR2 YSYEKL. The CDR3, as DNA: TGCGCCAGCAGCCGAGCCCCGAATCAGCCCCAGCATTTT. Protein product: CASSRAPNQPQHF.

V is TRBV2 and J is TRBJ1-1, with TRBD1 matching over 7 bases. V trimming: 9 bases; J trimming: 4 bases; junction bases outside the gene matches: 5. Germline values: CDR1 SNHLY, CDR2 FYNNEI. CDR3 length: 12 amino acids. CDR3: CASDAGGTEAFF. In DNA, the CDR3 is TGTGCCAGTGACGCAGGGGGCACTGAAGCTTTCTTT.

This rearrangement joins TRBV4-1 to TRBJ2-1; tentative D call: TRBD1 (6 bases). CDR1 MGHRA and CDR2 YSYEKL come from the germline V gene. The V and J ends lost 2 bases and 7 bases respectively, with 9 bases between them. The CDR3 spans 13 residues. The CDR3 region is CASSQQGWNEQFF. CDR3 in DNA: TGCGCCAGCAGCCAACAGGGGTGGAATGAGCAGTTCTTC.

This chain uses TRBV5-6 with TRBJ2-7, with D possibly matching TRBD2 (5 bases). This CDR3 region has 12 residues. Germline V CDR1 and CDR2: SGHDT, YYEEEE. With 2 bases removed from V and 3 bases from J, the gap between germline ends came to 6 bases. The CDR3 region is CASSLADYEQYF. The CDR3 DNA reads TGTGCCAGCAGCTTAGCGGACTACGAGCAGTACTTC. Complete variable domain (other parts from reference TRBV5-6 and TRBJ2-7): DAGVTQSPTHLIKTRGQQVTLRCSPKSGHDTVSWYQQALGQGPQFIFQYYEEEERQRGNFPDRFSGHQFPNYSSELNVNALLLGDSALYLCASSLADYEQYFGPGTRLTVT.

This clone was found a few times. This chain joins TRBV28 and TRBJ2-5, with 9 bases identical to TRBD1. CDR3 length: 14 amino acids. Germline CDR1 is MDHEN and CDR2 is SYDVKM. With V trimmed by 5 bases and J by 5 bases, 6 bases remained unmatched. Here the CDR3 reads CASSPDRGAETQYF. The CDR3 nucleotides are TGTGCCAGCAGTCCCGACAGGGGGGCCGAGACCCAGTACTTC. The full variable domain, completed using reference TRBV28 and TRBJ2-5, is DVKVTQSSRYLVKRTGEKVFLECVQDMDHENMFWYRQDPGLGLRLIYFSYDVKMKEKGDIPEGYSVSREKKERFSLILESASTNQTSMYLCASSPDRGAETQYFGPGTRLLVL.

The chain uses TRBV6-1 and TRBJ2-7; TRBD1 might be the D (6 bases). This CDR3 region has 14 residues. The germline gives CDR1 MNHNS, CDR2 SASEGT. V lost 2 bases, J lost 3 bases, and 11 bases lay in between. CDR3 region: CASSEWQGYYEQYV. The CDR3 nucleotides read TGTGCCAGCAGTGAATGGCAGGGGTACTACGAGCAGTACGTC.

The chain uses TRBV7-6 and TRBJ2-1; D is possibly TRBD2 (5 bases). Germline CDR1 reads SGHVS; CDR2 reads FNYEAQ. The CDR3 contains 16 residues. V lost 6 bases and J lost 0, with 15 bases in between. The CDR3, as DNA: TGTGCCAGCAGTCGTCCGAGCGGTAGCTCCTACAATGAGCAGTTCTTC. It yields the protein CASSRPSGSSYNEQFF.

Details on this clone: The conserved phenylalanine or tryptophan normally closing the CDR3 is absent here, so this likely arose from a read error. The DNA is omitted, as the CDR3 cannot be located on it reliably, and the CDR3 follows TCRdb's listing. The V call is TRBV21-1, the J call TRBJ1-2; the table's D call of TRBD1 was not tested on the DNA. TRBV21-1 is designated a pseudogene. The CDR3 sequence runs 16 residues, both termini included. The CDR3 spells CASSKRGLTGPPVWGN.

V usage is TRBV19 and J usage is TRBJ2-3, with 8 bases fitting TRBD2. The CDR3 has 15 amino acids. CDR1 LNHDA and CDR2 SQIVND come from the germline V gene (reference sequence). The V and J ends lost 4 bases and 3 bases, in that order; junction bases with no gene match: 6. This CDR3 is CASSTSGGYTDTQYF. The CDR3, as DNA: TGTGCCAGTAGTACAAGCGGGGGCTATACAGATACGCAGTATTTT.

The chain is built from TRBV29-1 and TRBJ2-1; D is unclear. The CDR3 has 12 residues. Trimming cost V 0 bases and J 12 bases, with 12 bases left between them. Looked up from germline, CDR1 is SQVTM and CDR2 is ANQGSEA. Here the CDR3 DNA reads TGCAGCGTTGAAGATGGGCCCGATCTGCAGTTCTTC. Translated, it gives CSVEDGPDLQFF.

This clone was counted a few times. The V call is TRBV27, the J call TRBJ2-1; 7 nucleotides align to TRBD1. This CDR3 has 13 residues. Germline V gives CDR1 MNHEY, CDR2 SMNVEV (reference sequence). The junction had 7 bases not matched to a gene; V was cut back by 5 bases and J by 9 bases. Written as DNA, the CDR3 is TGTGCCAGCAGTGAGGGGGCGTTCGGTGAGCAGTTCTTC. Amino acids: CASSEGAFGEQFF.

V gene TRBV28 combines with J gene TRBJ2-7; D not certain. The CDR3 extends over 12 amino acids. Trimming pared 6 bases from V and 4 bases from J, leaving 10 bases between. CDR1 and CDR2 (germline): MDHEN, SYDVKM. CDR3 in DNA: TGTGCCAGCAGGTTCGGTTATTACGAGCAGTACTTC. Its translation is CASRFGYYEQYF.

The genes are TRBV28 and TRBJ1-6; D might be TRBD1 (5 bases). The CDR3 contains 14 residues. Trimming removed 5 bases at V and 5 bases at J, with 10 bases between. Germline CDR1 MDHEN, CDR2 SYDVKM. The CDR3 coding sequence is TGTGCCAGCAGTCAGGGCGACCATAATTCACCCCTCCACTTT. This translates into CASSQGDHNSPLHF.

This rearrangement joins TRBV28 to TRBJ1-1, with 8 bases identical to TRBD1. Trimming took 5 bases from V and 7 from J; bases not matched to a gene: 12. Germline-derived CDR1 and CDR2 are MDHEN and SYDVKM. The CDR3 is 15 amino acids. In DNA, the CDR3 is TGTGCCAGCAGTGTCAGGGGGCCCCTCAGGAGTGAAGCTTTCTTT. It encodes CASSVRGPLRSEAFF.

V is TRBV10-3 and J is TRBJ2-1, with a possible D match to TRBD2 (6 bases). V was pared by 3 bases and J by 5 bases, with 11 bases between. The CDR3 is 14 amino acids. Germline CDR1 ENHRY, CDR2 SYGVKD. This CDR3 is CAISEAGFDNEQFF. CDR3 DNA: TGTGCCATCAGTGAAGCGGGTTTCGACAATGAGCAGTTCTTC.

V gene TRBV5-1 combines with J gene TRBJ1-2, with D possibly TRBD1 on 5 matching bases. V was clipped by 4 bases and J by 7 bases, with 23 bases between them. The CDR3 consists of 16 residues. The germline V gene encodes CDR1 SGHRS and CDR2 YFSETQ. CDR3 loop: CASSPGRQRAEGGYTF. The CDR3 DNA reads as TGCGCCAGCAGCCCCGGACGACAGCGGGCGGAAGGTGGCTACACCTTC.